This paragraph covers one TCR beta chain sequence. Its binding antigen is unknown. Per-base quality was not reported, and no clone a single base away is much larger than it. This entry comes from a study of blood T cell repertoires in COVID-19 (dated by TCRdb to the early 2020s). Turning to the overall study: Samples from collaborators originated in the United States, Italy and Spain and spanned both the acute and convalescent phases of COVID-19. HLA class I and class II types, where available, came from metadata supplied by the sample provider rather than from assay-based typing. A freely available public database, intended as a resource for researchers studying the immune response to SARS-CoV-2, is where the repertoires were released. Subjects who had been exposed to COVID-19, were actively infected with it, or had recovered from it provided the deeply sampled blood TCRbeta repertoires that made up the dataset. Sample metadata almost always included a de-identified subject ID, COVID-19 status, age in years and sex. The material from the prospective study consisted of cDNA or gDNA derived from T cells, B-cell-depleted T cells, or PBMCs. The samples were drawn from two sources: the first 160 participants of the ongoing ImmuneRACE study, and some 1,300 subjects contributed by 6 global collaborators.

Participants in the prospective study were aged roughly 18 to 89 years, lived in 24 United States geographic areas, and enrolled through a virtual design. In the prospective study, cohorts were assigned on the basis of participant-reported clinical history obtained from a screening survey and a study questionnaire. In the prospective study, whole blood, serum and a nasopharyngeal or oropharyngeal swab were collected from each participant by mobile phlebotomists. Participants in the prospective study had the option to provide additional blood draws and questionnaires over an approximately two-month period. Blood samples from the prospective study were shipped frozen or at room temperature prior to DNA extraction. What the study reported, not specific to this receptor: How much clinical and demographic metadata was included differed by source and by participant, and the metadata was provided uncurated.

TCRbeta CDR3 regions were amplified from genomic DNA by means of the immunoSEQ Assay, a bias-controlled multiplex PCR. As for the authors' bioinformatics: Within the assay, amplification of reference gene primers was used to estimate how many nucleated cells each sample contained. To quantify the absolute abundance of each unique TCRbeta CDR3 rearrangement, sequence reads were collapsed and filtered. For each sample, productive Simpson clonality was calculated as the square root of Simpson's diversity index across productive rearrangements. TCRdb stores this immuneACCESS table with in-frame sequences only. Part of the clones is absent; in the studies checked, under half of the shortfall reflects unresolved V genes, and no reason is known for the rest. The V and J calls and clone size come from that table; D and trimming were worked out from the DNA. The sample records 340,000 or so clones, 80% to 90% of which are singletons. Clones ranked in the top ten supply 4% to 5% of the sample.

Sequenced material: PBMCs or T cells enriched from blood (not recorded which). The source is a woman aged 40 to 50 with acute COVID-19.

The nucleotide sequence reads as follows: TGTGCCAGCACAAATCCGCCGGGGACTAGCGGGAGGACAGATACGCAGTATTTT. Its protein reads: CASTNPPGTSGRTDTQYF. Recombination joined TRBV28 with TRBJ2-3; 15 middle bases align to TRBD2. The cysteine opens and the phenylalanine closes a CDR3 of 18 amino acids. Only CDR3 DNA is held: 54 bases, read in frame from base 1. CDR1 and CDR2 are read off the germline V gene as MDHEN and SYDVKM. Clipping removes 7 bases from V and 3 bases from J, with 11 as the unmatched junction base count. With the rest looked up from the reference TRBV28 and TRBJ2-3 genes rather than sequenced, the full variable domain is DVKVTQSSRYLVKRTGEKVFLECVQDMDHENMFWYRQDPGLGLRLIYFSYDVKMKEKGDIPEGYSVSREKKERFSLILESASTNQTSMYLCASTNPPGTSGRTDTQYFGPGTRLTVL.